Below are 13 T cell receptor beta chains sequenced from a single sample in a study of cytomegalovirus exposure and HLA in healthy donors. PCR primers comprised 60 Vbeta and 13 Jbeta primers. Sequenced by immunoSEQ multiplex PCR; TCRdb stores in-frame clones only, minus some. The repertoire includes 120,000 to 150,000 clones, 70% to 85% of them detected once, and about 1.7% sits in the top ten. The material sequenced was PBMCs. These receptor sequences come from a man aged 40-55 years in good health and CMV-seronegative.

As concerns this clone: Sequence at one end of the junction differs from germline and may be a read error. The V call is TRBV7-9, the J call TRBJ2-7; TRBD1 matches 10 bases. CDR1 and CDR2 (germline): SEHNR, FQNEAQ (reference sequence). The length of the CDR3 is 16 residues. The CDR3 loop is CSSSFGQGGFLHEQYF. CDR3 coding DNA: TGTTCCAGCAGCTTCGGACAGGGGGGTTTTTTGCACGAGCAGTACTTC. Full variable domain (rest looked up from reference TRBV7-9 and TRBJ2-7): DTGVSQNPRHKITKRGQNVTFRCDPISEHNRLYWYRQTLGQGPEFLTYFQNEAQLEKSRLLSDRFSAERPKGSFSTLEIQRTEQGDSAMYLCSSSFGQGGFLHEQYFGPGTRLTVT.

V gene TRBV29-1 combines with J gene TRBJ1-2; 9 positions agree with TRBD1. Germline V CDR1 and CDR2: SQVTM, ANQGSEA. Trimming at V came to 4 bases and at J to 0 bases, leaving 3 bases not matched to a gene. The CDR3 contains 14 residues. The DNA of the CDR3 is TGCAGCGTTGGGGACAGGGCTTCTAACTATGGCTACACCTTC. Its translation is CSVGDRASNYGYTF.

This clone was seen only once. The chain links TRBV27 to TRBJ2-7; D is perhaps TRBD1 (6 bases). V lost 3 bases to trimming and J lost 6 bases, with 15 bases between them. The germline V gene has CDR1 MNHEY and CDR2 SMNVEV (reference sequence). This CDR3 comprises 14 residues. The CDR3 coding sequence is TGTGCCAGCAGTTTTGTCGGGACAATTTTCGAGCAGTACTTC. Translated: CASSFVGTIFEQYF.

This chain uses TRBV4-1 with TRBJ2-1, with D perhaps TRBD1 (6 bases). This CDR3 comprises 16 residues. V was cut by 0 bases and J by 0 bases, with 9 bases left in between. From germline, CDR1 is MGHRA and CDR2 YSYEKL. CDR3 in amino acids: CASSQDRDTSYNEQFF. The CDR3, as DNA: TGCGCCAGCAGCCAAGACCGGGACACCTCCTACAATGAGCAGTTCTTC.

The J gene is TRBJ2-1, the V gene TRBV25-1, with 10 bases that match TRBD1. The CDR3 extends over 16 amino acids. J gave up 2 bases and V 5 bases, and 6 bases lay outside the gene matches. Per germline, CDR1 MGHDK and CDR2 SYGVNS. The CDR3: CASSFHGQGAYNEQFF. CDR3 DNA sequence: TGTGCCAGCAGTTTCCACGGACAGGGGGCCTACAATGAGCAGTTCTTC.

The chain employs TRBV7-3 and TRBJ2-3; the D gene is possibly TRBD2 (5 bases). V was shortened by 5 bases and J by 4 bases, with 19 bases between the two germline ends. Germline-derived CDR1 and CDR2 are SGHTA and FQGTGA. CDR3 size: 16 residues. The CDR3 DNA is TGTGCCAGCAGCCTTACGACTCGCGGGCGCGCAGATACGCAGTATTTT. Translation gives CASSLTTRGRADTQYF.

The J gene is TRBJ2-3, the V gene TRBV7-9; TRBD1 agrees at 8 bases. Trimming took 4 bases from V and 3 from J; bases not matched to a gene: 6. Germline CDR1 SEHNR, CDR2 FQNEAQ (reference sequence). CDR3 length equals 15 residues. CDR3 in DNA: TGTGCCAGCAGCTACGGACAGGGAGGAACAGATACGCAGTATTTT. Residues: CASSYGQGGTDTQYF.

Here the CDR3 DNA reads TGTGCCACCACGGGGGTAGCCAAAAACATTCAGTACTTC. Amino acid sequence: CATTGVAKNIQYF. This chain uses TRBV2 with TRBJ2-4, with D possibly being TRBD2 (6 bases). Trimming stripped 10 bases from V and 0 bases from J, with 10 bases between. Germline CDR1 reads SNHLY; CDR2 reads FYNNEI. The CDR3 is 13 amino acids.

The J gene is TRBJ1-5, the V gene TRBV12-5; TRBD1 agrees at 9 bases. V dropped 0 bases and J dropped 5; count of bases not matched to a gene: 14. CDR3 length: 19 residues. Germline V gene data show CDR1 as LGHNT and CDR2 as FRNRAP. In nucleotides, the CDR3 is TGTGCTAGTGGTTTGGTACTATCTAGAGGGGACAGGGTCGATCAGCCCCAGCATTTT. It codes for CASGLVLSRGDRVDQPQHF. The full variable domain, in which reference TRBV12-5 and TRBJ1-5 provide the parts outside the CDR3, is DARVTQTPRHKVTEMGQEVTMRCQPILGHNTVFWYRQTMMQGLELLAYFRNRAPLDDSGMPKDRFSAEMPDATLATLKIQPSEPRDSAVYFCASGLVLSRGDRVDQPQHFGDGTRLSIL.

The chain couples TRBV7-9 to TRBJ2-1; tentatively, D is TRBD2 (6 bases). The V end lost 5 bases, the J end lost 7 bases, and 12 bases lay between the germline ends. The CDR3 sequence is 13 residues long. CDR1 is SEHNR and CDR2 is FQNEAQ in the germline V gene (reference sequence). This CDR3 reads CASSLSGGNEQFF. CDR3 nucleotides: TGTGCCAGCAGCCTATCCGGGGGTAATGAGCAGTTCTTC.

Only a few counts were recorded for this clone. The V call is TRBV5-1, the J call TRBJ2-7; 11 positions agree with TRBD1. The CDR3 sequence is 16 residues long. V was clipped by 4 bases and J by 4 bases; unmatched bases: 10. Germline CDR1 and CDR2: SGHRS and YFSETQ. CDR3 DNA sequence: TGCGCCAGCAGCCCGGGGACAGGGGGGCGACAGTACGAGCAGTACTTC. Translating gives CASSPGTGGRQYEQYF. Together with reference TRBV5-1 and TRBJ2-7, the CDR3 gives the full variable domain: KAGVTQTPRYLIKTRGQQVTLSCSPISGHRSVSWYQQTPGQGLQFLFEYFSETQRNKGNFPGRFSGRQFSNSRSEMNVSTLELGDSALYLCASSPGTGGRQYEQYFGPGTRLTVT.

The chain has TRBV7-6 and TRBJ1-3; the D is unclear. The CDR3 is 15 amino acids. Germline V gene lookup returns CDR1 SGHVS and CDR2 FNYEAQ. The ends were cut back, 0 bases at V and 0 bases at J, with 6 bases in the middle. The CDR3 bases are TGTGCCAGCAGCTTAGCGTACAGCTCTGGAAACACCATATATTTT. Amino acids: CASSLAYSSGNTIYF.

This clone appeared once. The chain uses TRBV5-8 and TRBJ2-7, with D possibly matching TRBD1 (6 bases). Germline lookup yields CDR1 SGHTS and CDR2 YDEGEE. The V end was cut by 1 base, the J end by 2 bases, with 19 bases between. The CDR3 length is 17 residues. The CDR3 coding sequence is TGTGCCAGCAGCTTGTCCTTCAGGGGCAGCTACACCTACGAGCAGTACTTC. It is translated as CASSLSFRGSYTYEQYF.